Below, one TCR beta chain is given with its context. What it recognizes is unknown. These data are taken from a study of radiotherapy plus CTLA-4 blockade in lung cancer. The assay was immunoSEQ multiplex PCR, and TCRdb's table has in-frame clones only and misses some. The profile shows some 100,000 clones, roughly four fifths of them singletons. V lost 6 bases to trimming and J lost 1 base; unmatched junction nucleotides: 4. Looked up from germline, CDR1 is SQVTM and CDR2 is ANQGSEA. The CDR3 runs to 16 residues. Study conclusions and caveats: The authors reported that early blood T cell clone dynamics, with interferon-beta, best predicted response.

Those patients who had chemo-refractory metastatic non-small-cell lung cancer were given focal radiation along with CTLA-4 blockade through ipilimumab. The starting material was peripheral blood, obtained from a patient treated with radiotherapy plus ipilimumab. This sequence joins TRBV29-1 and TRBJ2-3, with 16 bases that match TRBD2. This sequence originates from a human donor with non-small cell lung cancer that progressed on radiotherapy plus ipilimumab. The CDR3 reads CSVLGLAGGGTDTQYF. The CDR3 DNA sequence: TGCAGCGTCCTGGGACTAGCGGGGGGGGGCACAGATACGCAGTATTTT.